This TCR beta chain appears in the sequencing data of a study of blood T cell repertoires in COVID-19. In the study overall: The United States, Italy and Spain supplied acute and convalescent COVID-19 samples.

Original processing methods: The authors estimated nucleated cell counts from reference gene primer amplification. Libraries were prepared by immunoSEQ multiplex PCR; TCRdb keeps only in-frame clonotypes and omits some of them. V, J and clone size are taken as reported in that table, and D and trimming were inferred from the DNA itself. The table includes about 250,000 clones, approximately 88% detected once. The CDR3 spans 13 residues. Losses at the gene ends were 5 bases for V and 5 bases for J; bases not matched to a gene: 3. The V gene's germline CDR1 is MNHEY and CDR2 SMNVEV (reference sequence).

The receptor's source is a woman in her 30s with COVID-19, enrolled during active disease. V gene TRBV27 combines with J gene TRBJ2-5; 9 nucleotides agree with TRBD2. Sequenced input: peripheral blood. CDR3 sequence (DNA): TGTGCCAGCAGTACTAGCGGGCCCGAGACCCAGTACTTC. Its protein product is CASSTSGPETQYF.